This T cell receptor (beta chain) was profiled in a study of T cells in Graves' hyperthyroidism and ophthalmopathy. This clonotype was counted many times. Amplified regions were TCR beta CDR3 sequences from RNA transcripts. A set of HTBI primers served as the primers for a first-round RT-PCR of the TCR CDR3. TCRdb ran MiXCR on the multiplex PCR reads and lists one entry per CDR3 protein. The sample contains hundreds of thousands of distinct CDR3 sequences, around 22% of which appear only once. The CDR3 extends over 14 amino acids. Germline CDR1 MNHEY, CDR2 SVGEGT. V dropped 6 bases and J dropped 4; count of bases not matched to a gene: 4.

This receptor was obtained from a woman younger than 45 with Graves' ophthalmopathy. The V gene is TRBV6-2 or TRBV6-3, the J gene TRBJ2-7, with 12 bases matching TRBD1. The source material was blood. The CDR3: CASSRGQGAYEQYF. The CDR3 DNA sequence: TGTGCCAGCAGCCGGGGACAGGGGGCTTACGAGCAGTACTTC.